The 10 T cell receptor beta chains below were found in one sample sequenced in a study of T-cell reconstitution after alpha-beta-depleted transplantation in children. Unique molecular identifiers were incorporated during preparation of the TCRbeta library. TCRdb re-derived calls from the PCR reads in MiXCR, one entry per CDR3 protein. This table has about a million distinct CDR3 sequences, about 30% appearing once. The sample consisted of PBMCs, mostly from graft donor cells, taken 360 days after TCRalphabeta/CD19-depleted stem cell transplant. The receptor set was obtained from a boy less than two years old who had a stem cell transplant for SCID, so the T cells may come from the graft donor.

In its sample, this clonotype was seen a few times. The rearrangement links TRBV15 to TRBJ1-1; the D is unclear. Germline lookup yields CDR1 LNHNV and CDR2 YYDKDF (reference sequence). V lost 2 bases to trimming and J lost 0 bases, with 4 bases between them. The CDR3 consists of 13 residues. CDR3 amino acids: CATSRHLNTEAFF. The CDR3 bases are TGTGCCACCAGCAGACATCTGAACACTGAAGCTTTCTTT.

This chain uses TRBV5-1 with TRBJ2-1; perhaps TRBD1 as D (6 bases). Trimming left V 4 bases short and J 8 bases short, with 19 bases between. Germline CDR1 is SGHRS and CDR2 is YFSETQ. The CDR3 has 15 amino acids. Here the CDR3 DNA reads TGCGCCAGCAGCCGACGAGGAACAGGGAACGATGAGCAGTTCTTC. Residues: CASSRRGTGNDEQFF.

This CDR3 reads CASRLLAGARNTEAFF. The CDR3 DNA is TGCGCCAGCAGACTTTTAGCGGGAGCGCGGAACACTGAAGCTTTCTTT. The gene calls are TRBV5-1 and TRBJ1-1; D uncertain. The germline CDR1 and CDR2 sequences are SGHRS and YFSETQ. There are 16 residues in the CDR3. With 5 bases removed from V and 1 base from J, the gap between germline ends came to 18 bases.

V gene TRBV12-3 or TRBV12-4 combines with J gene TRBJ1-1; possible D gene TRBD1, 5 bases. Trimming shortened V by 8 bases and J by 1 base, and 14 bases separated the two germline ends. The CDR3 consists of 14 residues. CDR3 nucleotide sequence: TGTGCCAGCGGTCAGTGGGACGGGAACACTGAAGCTTTCTTT. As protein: CASGQWDGNTEAFF.

CDR3 protein: CASSRPGLAGSETQYF. In DNA form, the CDR3 reads TGTGCCAGCAGCCGCCCGGGACTAGCGGGGAGTGAGACCCAGTACTTC. This rearrangement joins TRBV7-7 to TRBJ2-5; the match to TRBD2 covers 13 bases. CDR1 is SSHAT and CDR2 is FNYEAQ in the germline V gene (reference sequence). J lost 5 bases, V lost 5 bases, and 8 bases had no gene match. The CDR3 spans 16 residues. Drawing the rest from reference TRBV7-7 and TRBJ2-5, the complete variable domain is GAGVSQSPRYKVTKRGQDVTLRCDPISSHATLYWYQQALGQGPEFLTYFNYEAQPDKSGLPSDRFSAERPEGSISTLTIQRTEQRDSAMYRCASSRPGLAGSETQYFGPGTRLLVL.

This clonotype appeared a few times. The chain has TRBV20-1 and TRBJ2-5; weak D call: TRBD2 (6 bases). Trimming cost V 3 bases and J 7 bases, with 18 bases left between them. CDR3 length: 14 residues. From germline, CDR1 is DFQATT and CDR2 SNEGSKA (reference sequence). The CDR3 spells CSARYSGGEGTQYF. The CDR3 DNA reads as TGCAGTGCTAGGTATAGCGGCGGTGAGGGGACCCAGTACTTC.

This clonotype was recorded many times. In nucleotides, the CDR3 is TGCAGTGCTAGGCCTAGCACAGATACGCAGTATTTT. Translating it yields CSARPSTDTQYF. The gene calls are TRBV20-1 and TRBJ2-3, with D uncertain. The germline V and J ends were trimmed by 3 bases and 0 bases, with 4 bases remaining between them. CDR1 and CDR2 (germline): DFQATT, SNEGSKA (reference sequence). This CDR3 has 12 residues.

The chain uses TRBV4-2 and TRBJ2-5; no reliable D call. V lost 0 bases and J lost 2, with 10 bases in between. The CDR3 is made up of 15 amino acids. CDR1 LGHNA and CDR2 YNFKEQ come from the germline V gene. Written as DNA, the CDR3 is TGTGCCAGCAGCCAAGAGCCGGAAAGGCAAGAGACCCAGTACTTC. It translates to CASSQEPERQETQYF.

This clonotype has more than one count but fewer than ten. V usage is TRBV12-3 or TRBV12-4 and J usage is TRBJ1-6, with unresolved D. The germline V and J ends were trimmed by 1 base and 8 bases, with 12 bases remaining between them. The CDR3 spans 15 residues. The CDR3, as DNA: TGTGCCAGCAGTTTAGGAAGTGGTTGGTATTCACCCCTCCACTTT. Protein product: CASSLGSGWYSPLHF.

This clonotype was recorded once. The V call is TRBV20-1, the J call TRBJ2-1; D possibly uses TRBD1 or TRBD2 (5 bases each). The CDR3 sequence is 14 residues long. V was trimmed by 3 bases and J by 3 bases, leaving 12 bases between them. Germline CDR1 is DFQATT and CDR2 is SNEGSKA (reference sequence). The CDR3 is CSASMRGLYNEQFF. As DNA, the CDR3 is TGCAGTGCTAGTATGAGGGGCCTCTACAATGAGCAGTTCTTC.